These T cell receptor beta chains were read from a single sample in a study of blood T cell repertoires in COVID-19. Produced via immunoSEQ multiplex PCR; TCRdb's table is partial and in-frame only. The sample holds some 270,000 clones, about 90% seen once. The source material was PBMCs or T cells enriched from blood (not recorded which). The receptor source for this set is a woman between 35 and 50 years old who had been exposed to COVID-19. Each CDR3 is given with its conserved first and last residue. A D gene is named only where the DNA matches it firmly. The size of a clone is reported for some rows only, either as once, few or many, or as a class for expanded clones.

J gene	D gene	V gene	clone size	CDR3 DNA	CDR3 protein
TRBJ2-7	TRBD2	TRBV24-1	NA	TGTGCCACCAGTGATGGACTAGCGGCACACTACGAGCAGTACTTC	CATSDGLAAHYEQYF
TRBJ2-7	TRBD1	TRBV28	NA	TGTGCCAGCAGGGTTCCCGGGACAGTATTCTACGAGCAGTACTTC	CASRVPGTVFYEQYF
TRBJ1-5	NA	TRBV19	NA	TGTGCCAGTAGTACTCCTCTTCAGCCCCAGCATTTT	CASSTPLQPQHF
TRBJ1-6	NA	TRBV4-2	few	TGTGCCAGCAGCCAAGATCGAGATTCACCCCTCCACTTT	CASSQDRDSPLHF
TRBJ2-1	TRBD1	TRBV4-1	once	TGCGCCAGCAGGACAAACAGGGGGAGCTCCTACAATGAGCAGTTCTTC	CASRTNRGSSYNEQFF
TRBJ1-5	TRBD1	TRBV27	NA	TGTGCCAGCAGTTTAACAGGGGGCAATCAGCCCCAGCATTTT	CASSLTGGNQPQHF
TRBJ1-1	NA	TRBV4-3	once	TGCGCCAGCAGCCAAGGGGTCGCTGGGGCGAACACTGAAGCTTTCTTT	CASSQGVAGANTEAFF
TRBJ2-3	NA	TRBV13	NA	TGTGCCAGCAGCGACTCTAGCGTCAGCCTAACAGATACGCAGTATTTT	CASSDSSVSLTDTQYF
TRBJ1-1	TRBD1	TRBV4-2	once	TGTGCCAGCAGCCAAGCGACAGGGGGCTTGAACACTGAAGCTTTCTTT	CASSQATGGLNTEAFF
TRBJ2-5	NA	TRBV30	NA	TGTGCCTGGAGCCCGCGAGAGACCCAGTACTTC	CAWSPRETQYF
TRBJ2-2	TRBD2	TRBV30	NA	TGTGCCTGGATTGCCGGGACTAGCGGGAGGGCCCCCGTCACCGGGGAGCTGTTTTTT	CAWIAGTSGRAPVTGELFF